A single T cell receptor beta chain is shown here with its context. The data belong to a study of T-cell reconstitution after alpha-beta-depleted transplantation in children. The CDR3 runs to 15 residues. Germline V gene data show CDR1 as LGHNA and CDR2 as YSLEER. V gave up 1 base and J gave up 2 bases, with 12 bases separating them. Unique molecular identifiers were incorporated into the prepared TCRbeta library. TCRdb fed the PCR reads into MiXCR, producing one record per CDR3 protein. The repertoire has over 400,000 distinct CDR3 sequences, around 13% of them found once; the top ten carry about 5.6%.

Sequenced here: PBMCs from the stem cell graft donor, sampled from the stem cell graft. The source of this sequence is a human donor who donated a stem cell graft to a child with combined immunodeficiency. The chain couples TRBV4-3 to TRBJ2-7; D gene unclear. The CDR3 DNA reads TGCGCCAGCAGCCAAGGGGCCAGGACGACCTACGAGCAGTACTTC. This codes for CASSQGARTTYEQYF.